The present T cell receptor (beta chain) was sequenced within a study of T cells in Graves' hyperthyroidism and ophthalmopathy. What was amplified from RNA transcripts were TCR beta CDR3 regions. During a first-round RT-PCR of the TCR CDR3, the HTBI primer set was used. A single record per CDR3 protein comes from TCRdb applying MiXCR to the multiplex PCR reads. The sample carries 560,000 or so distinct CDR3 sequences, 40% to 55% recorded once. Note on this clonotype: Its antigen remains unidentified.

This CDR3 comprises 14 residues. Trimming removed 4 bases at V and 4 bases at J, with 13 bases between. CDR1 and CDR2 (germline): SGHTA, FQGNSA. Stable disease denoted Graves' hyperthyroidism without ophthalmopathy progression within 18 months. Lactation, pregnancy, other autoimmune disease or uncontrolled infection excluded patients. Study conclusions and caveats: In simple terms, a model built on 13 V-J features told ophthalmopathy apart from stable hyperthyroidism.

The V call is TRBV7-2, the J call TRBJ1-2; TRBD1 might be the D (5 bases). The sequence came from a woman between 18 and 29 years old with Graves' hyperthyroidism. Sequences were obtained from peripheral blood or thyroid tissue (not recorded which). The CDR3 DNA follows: TGTGCCAGCAGCTCACGACAGTCATCCTATGGCTACACCTTC. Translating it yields CASSSRQSSYGYTF.